Below, one TCR beta chain is given with its context. Its antigen is unidentified. MiXCR was run by TCRdb on the 5' RACE reads, yielding one entry per CDR3 protein. The sample records some 350,000 distinct CDR3 sequences, 3% to 4.5% being singletons. The data were obtained in a study of T cells after yellow fever vaccination. The overall study: Researchers used SMART-Seq v4 Ultra Low Input to prepare fractions that had low cell numbers. Overall study results and limits: Across the CD4 and CD8 compartments, a small share of clonotypes was present in both.

The CDR3 runs to 16 residues. Germline V gives CDR1 DFQATT, CDR2 SNEGSKA (reference sequence). The trim removed 0 bases at V and 1 base at J, leaving 6 bases unmatched. Material: PBMCs, obtained 5 days after the yellow fever booster vaccination. The chain employs TRBV20-1 and TRBJ2-1; 7 nucleotides align to TRBD2. The sequence came from a man between 18 and 29 years old who received the YFV17D yellow fever vaccine. The CDR3 coding sequence is TGCAGTGCTAGAGATAAGGGGCGGGGGTCCTACAATGAGCAGTTCTTC. This encodes CSARDKGRGSYNEQFF.